This T cell receptor beta chain was documented in a study of blood T cell repertoires in COVID-19. Overall study: COVID-19 samples, acute and convalescent, were from the United States, Italy and Spain. T cells, B-cell-depleted T cells, or PBMCs provided the cDNA or gDNA that served as material.

The CDR3 sequence is 13 residues long. Germline assignment: CDR1 SGHAT and CDR2 FQNNGV. V dropped 5 bases and J dropped 0 bases, with 8 bases sitting between them. Original processing methods: Amplification with reference gene primers provided the estimates of nucleated cell counts. Clones were sequenced by immunoSEQ multiplex PCR, and TCRdb holds only the in-frame ones, with some missing. Clonal size and the V and J genes are those of that table, whereas D and trimming came from the DNA. Here the sample spans roughly 220,000 clones, roughly nine tenths being singletons. Enrolment of Seattle patients took place during active infection, and they were followed longitudinally.

The sample consisted of peripheral blood. The sequence was collected from a woman in her forties or fifties with COVID-19, enrolled during active disease. The rearrangement uses TRBV11-2 and TRBJ2-7; no definite D call. Written as DNA, the CDR3 is TGTGCCAGCAGCCGAACGAGCTCCTACGAGCAGTACTTC. Its protein is CASSRTSSYEQYF.